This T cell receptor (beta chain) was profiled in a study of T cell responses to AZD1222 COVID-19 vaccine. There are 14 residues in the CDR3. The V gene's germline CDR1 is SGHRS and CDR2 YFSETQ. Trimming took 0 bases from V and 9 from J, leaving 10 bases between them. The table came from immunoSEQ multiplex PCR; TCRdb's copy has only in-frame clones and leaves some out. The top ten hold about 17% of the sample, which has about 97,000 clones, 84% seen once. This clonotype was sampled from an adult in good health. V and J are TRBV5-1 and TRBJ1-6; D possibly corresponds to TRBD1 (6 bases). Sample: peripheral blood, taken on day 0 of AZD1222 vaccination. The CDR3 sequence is CASSLETGLSPLHF. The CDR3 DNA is TGCGCCAGCAGCTTGGAGACAGGACTTTCACCCCTCCACTTT.